The T cell receptor beta chain described here comes from a study of cytomegalovirus exposure and HLA in healthy donors. As for the study in general: Roughly 180 million T cells yielded more than 90 million unique TCR beta sequences in earlier analysis.

PCR was performed using 60 Vbeta and 13 Jbeta primers. Produced via immunoSEQ multiplex PCR; TCRdb's table is partial and in-frame only. The sample contains roughly 150,000 clones, around four fifths of which appear only once. Sequencing was carried out using PBMCs. This clonotype was sampled from a male donor in good health and CMV-seronegative.

The CDR3 loop is CATMSGHSYEQYF. The CDR3 bases are TGTGCCACCATGTCGGGACATTCCTACGAGCAGTACTTC. The genes are TRBV15 and TRBJ2-7, with D possibly matching TRBD1 (6 bases). The CDR3 contains 13 residues. V dropped 7 bases and J dropped 1 base, with 11 bases sitting between them. The V gene's germline CDR1 is LNHNV and CDR2 YYDKDF (reference sequence).